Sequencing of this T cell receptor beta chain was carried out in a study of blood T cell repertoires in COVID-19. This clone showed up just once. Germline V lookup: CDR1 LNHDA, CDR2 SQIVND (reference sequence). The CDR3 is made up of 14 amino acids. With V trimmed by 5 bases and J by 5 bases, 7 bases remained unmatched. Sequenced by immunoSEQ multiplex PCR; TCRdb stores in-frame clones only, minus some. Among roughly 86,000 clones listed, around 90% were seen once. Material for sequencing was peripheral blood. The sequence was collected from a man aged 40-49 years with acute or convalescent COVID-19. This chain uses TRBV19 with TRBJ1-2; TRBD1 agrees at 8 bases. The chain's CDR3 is CASSSGQGKYGYTF. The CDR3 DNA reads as TGTGCCAGTAGTTCCGGACAGGGCAAGTATGGCTACACCTTC.